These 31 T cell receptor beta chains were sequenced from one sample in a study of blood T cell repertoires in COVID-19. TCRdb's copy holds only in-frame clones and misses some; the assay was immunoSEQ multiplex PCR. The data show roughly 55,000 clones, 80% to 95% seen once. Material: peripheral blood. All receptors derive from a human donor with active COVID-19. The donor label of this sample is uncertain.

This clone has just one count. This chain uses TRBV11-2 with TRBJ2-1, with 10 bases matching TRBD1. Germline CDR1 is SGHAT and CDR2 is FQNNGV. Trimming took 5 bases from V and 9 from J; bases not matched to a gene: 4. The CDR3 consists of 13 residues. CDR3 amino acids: CASSPDRGGEQFF. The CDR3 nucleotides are TGTGCCAGCAGCCCGGACAGGGGGGGTGAGCAGTTCTTC.

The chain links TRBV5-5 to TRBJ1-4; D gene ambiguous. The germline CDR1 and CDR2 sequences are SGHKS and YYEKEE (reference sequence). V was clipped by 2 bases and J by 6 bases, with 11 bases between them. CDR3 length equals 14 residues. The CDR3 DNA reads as TGTGCCAGCAGCTTTTCACGGACTGATGAAAAACTGTTTTTT. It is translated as CASSFSRTDEKLFF.

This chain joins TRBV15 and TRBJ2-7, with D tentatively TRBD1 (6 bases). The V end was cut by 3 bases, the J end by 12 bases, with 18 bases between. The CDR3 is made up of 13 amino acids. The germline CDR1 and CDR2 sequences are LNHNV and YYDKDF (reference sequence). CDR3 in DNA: TGTGCCACCAGCAGCGACGGGACATTCCCCTGGTACGTC. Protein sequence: CATSSDGTFPWYV.

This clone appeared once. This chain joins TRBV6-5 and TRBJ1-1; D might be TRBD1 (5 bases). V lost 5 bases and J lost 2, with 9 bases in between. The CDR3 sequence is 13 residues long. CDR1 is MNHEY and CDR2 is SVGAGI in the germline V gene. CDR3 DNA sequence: TGTGCCAGCAGTAACGGGGGTAACACTGAAGCTTTCTTT. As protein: CASSNGGNTEAFF.

CDR3 nucleotide sequence: TGTGCCAGCTCCCTCCGTGGGGAGGGCACTGAAGCTTTCTTT. Protein: CASSLRGEGTEAFF. This chain joins TRBV18 and TRBJ1-1; no clear D gene. CDR1 and CDR2 (germline): KGHSH, LQKENI. Trimming pared 6 bases from V and 4 bases from J, leaving 15 bases between. The CDR3 is 14 residues long.

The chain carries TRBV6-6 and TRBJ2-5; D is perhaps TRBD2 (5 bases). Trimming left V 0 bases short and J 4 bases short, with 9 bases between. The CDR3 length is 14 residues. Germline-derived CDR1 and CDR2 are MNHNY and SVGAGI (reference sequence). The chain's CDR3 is CASSYSALAETQYF. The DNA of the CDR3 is TGTGCCAGCAGTTACTCGGCCCTAGCAGAGACCCAGTACTTC.

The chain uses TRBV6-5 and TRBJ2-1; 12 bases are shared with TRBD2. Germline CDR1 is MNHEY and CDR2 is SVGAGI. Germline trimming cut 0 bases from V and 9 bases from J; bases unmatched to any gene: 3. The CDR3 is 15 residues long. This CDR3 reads CASSYSTSGSGEQFF. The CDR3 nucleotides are TGTGCCAGCAGTTACTCGACTAGCGGGAGCGGTGAGCAGTTCTTC.

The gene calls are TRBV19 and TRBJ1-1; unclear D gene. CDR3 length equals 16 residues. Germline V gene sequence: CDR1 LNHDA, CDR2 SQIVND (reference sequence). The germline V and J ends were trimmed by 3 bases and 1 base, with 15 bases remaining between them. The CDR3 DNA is TGTGCCAGTAGTATCGAGGCGGCTAGCGGGAACACTGAAGCTTTCTTT. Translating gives CASSIEAASGNTEAFF. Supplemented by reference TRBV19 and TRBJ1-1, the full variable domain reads DGGITQSPKYLFRKEGQNVTLSCEQNLNHDAMYWYRQDPGQGLRLIYYSQIVNDFQKGDIAEGYSVSREKKESFPLTVTSAQKNPTAFYLCASSIEAASGNTEAFFGQGTRLTVV.

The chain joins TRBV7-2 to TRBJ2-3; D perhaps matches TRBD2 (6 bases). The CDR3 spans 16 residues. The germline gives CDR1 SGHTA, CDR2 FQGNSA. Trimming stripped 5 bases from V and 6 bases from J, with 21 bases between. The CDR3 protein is CASSKPGSLLGDTQYF. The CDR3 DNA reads TGTGCCAGCAGCAAACCCGGGAGCCTCTTAGGGGATACGCAGTATTTT.

In DNA form, the CDR3 reads TGTGCCAGCAGCCCCGGACTTGCCACAGATACGCAGTATTTT. It codes for CASSPGLATDTQYF. This chain joins TRBV5-4 and TRBJ2-3; D perhaps matches TRBD2 (5 bases). The CDR3 totals 14 residues. V was clipped by 4 bases and J by 2 bases, with 11 bases between them. The germline gives CDR1 SGHNT, CDR2 YYREEE (reference sequence).

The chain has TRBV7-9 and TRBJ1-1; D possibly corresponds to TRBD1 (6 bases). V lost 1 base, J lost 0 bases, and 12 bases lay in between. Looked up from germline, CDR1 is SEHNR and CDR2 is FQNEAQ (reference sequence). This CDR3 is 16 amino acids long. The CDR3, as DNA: TGTGCCAGCAGCTTAGAGAGCGGGGGCCTGAACACTGAAGCTTTCTTT. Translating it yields CASSLESGGLNTEAFF.

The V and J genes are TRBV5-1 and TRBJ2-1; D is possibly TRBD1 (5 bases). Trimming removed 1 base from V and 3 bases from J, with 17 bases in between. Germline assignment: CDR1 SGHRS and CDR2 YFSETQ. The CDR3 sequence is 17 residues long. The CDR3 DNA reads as TGCGCCAGCAGCTTGCAAACAGGTTCTAGGGGCTACAATGAGCAGTTCTTC. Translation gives CASSLQTGSRGYNEQFF.

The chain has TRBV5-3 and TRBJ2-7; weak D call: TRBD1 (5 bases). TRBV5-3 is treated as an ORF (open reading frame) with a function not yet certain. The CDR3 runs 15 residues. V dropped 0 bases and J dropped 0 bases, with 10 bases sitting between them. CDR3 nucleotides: TGTGCCAGAAGCTTGGTCCAGGGTATCTCCTACGAGCAGTACTTC. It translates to CARSLVQGISYEQYF.

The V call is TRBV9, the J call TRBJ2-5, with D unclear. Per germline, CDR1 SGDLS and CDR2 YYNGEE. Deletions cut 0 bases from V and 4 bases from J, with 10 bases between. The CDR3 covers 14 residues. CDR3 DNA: TGTGCCAGCAGCGTAGCGAGCGAAAGAGAGACCCAGTACTTC. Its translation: CASSVASERETQYF.

CDR3 sequence reads: CASSPGTGGVEQYF. Here the CDR3 DNA reads TGTGCCAGCAGCCCCGGGACAGGGGGCGTCGAGCAGTACTTC. This chain links TRBV6-6 with TRBJ2-7; 12 bases match TRBD1. The germline CDR1 and CDR2 sequences are MNHNY and SVGAGI (reference sequence). Losses at the gene ends were 6 bases for V and 6 bases for J; bases not matched to a gene: 6. CDR3 length equals 14 residues.

The CDR3 coding sequence is TGTGCCAGCAGTGAACAGGGGAGGGGGTACAATGAGCAGTTCTTC. This sequence encodes CASSEQGRGYNEQFF. This rearrangement joins TRBV2 to TRBJ2-1; D possibly corresponds to TRBD2 (7 bases). CDR1 is SNHLY, CDR2 FYNNEI, per germline. The CDR3 has 15 amino acids. The V end was cut by 2 bases, the J end by 4 bases, with 12 bases between. Combining the CDR3 with reference TRBV2 and TRBJ2-1 gives the whole variable domain EPEVTQTPSHQVTQMGQEVILRCVPISNHLYFYWYRQILGQKVEFLVSFYNNEISEKSEIFDDQFSVERPDGSNFTLKIRSTKLEDSAMYFCASSEQGRGYNEQFFGPGTRLTVL.

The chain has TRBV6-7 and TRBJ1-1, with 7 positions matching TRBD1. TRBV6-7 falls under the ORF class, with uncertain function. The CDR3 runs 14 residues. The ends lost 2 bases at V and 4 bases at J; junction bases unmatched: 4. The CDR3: CASSYEQGITEAFF. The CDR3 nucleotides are TGTGCCAGCAGTTACGAACAGGGGATCACTGAAGCTTTCTTT.

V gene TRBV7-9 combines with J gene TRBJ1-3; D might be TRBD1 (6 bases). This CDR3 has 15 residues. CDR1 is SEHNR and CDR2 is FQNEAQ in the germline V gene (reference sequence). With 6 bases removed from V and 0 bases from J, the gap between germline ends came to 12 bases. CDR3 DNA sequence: TGTGCCAGCAGTCCGGACAGAGGCTCTGGAAACACCATATATTTT. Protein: CASSPDRGSGNTIYF.

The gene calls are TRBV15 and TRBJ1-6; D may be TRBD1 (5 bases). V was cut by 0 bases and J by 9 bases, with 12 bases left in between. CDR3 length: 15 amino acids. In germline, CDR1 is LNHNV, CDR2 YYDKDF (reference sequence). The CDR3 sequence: CATSRDLGVSSPLHF. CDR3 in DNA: TGTGCCACCAGCAGAGATTTAGGGGTATCTTCACCCCTCCACTTT. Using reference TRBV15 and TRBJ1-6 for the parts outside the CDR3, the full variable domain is DAMVIQNPRYQVTQFGKPVTLSCSQTLNHNVMYWYQQKSSQAPKLLFHYYDKDFNNEADTPDNFQSRRPNTSFCFLDIRSPGLGDTAMYLCATSRDLGVSSPLHFGNGTRLTVT.

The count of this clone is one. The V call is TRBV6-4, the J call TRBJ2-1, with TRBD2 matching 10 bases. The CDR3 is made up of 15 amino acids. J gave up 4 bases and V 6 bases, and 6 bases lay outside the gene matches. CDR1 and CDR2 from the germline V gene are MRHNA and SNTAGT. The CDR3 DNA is TGTGCCAGCAGCACGGGACTAGCGCGATACAATGAGCAGTTCTTC. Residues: CASSTGLARYNEQFF.

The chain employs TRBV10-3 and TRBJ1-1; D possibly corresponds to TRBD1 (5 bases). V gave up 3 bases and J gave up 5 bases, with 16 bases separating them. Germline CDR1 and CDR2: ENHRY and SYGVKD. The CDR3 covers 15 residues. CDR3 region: CAISDLGGSGTEAFF. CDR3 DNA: TGTGCCATCAGTGACCTGGGGGGAAGCGGTACTGAAGCTTTCTTT.

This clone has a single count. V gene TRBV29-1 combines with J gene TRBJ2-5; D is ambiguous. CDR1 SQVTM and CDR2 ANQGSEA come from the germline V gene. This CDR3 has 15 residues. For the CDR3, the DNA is TGCACCACGTCCGGGTCCGCTAAGTACCAAGAGACCCAGTACTTC. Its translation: CTTSGSAKYQETQYF.

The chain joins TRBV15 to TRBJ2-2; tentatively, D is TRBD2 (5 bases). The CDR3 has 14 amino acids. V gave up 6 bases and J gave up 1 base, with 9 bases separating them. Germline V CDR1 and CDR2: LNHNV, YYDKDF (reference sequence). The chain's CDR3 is CATRYGENTGELFF. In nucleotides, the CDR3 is TGTGCCACCAGGTACGGGGAGAACACCGGGGAGCTGTTTTTT.

The CDR3: CASSLAGGSGNTIYF. CDR3 coding DNA: TGCGCCAGCAGCTTGGCCGGTGGCTCTGGAAACACCATATATTTT. The gene calls are TRBV5-1 and TRBJ1-3; D gene ambiguous. Germline V CDR1 and CDR2: SGHRS, YFSETQ. The CDR3 is 15 amino acids. V shed 0 bases and J shed 0 bases, with 7 bases lying between them.

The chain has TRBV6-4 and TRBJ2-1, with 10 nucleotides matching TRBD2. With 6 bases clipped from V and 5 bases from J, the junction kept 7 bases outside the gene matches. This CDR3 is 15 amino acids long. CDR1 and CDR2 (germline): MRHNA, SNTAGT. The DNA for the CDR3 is TGTGCCAGCAGCCCACTAGCGGGGATTCACAATGAGCAGTTCTTC. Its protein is CASSPLAGIHNEQFF.

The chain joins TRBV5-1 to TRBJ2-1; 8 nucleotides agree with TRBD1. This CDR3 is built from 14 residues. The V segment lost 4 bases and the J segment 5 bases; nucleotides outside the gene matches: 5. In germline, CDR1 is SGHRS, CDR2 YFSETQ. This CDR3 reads CASSPGTGDNEQFF. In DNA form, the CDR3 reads TGCGCCAGCAGCCCCGGGACAGGAGACAATGAGCAGTTCTTC.

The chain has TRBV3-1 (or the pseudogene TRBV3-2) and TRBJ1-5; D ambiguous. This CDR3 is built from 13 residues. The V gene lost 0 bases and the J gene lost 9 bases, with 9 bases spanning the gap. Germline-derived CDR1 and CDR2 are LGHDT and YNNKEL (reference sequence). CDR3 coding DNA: TGTGCCAGCAGCCAAGATCTAAGAGGGCCCCAGCATTTT. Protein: CASSQDLRGPQHF.

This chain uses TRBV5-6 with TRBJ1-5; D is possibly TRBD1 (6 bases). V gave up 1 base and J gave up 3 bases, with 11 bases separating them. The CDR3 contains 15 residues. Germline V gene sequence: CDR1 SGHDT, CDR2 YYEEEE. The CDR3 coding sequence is TGTGCCAGCAGCTTGTACGGACAGAACAATCAGCCCCAGCATTTT. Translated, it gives CASSLYGQNNQPQHF.

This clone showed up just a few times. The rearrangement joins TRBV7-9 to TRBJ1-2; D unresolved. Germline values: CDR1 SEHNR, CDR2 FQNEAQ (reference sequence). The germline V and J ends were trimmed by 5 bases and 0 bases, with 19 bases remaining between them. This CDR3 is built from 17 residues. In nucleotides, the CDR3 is TGTGCCAGCAGCGCCATAACTTTGTCAATAGCTAACTATGGCTACACCTTC. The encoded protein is CASSAITLSIANYGYTF.

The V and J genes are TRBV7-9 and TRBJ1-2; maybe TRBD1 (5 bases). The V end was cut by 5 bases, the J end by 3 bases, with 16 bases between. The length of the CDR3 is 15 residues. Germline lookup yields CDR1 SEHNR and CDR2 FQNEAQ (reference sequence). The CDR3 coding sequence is TGTGCCAGCAGCGTCCTCGGGGGAGGAGACTATGGCTACACCTTC. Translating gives CASSVLGGGDYGYTF.

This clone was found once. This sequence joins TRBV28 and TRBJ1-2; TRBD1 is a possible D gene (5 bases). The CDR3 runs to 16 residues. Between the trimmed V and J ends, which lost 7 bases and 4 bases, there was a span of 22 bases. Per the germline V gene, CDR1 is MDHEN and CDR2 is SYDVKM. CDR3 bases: TGTGCCAGCATTCCGGCCTCCGGGACGGGGGGCTATGGCTACACCTTC. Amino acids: CASIPASGTGGYGYTF.